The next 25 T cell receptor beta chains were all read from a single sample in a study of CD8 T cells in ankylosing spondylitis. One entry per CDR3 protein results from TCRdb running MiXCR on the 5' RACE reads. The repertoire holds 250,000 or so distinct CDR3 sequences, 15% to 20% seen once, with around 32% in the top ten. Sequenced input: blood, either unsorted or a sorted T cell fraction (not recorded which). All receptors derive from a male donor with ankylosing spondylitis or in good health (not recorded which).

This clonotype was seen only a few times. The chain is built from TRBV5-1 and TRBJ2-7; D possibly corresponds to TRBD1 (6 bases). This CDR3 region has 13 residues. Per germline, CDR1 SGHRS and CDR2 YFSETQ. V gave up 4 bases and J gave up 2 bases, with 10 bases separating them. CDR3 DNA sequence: TGCGCCAGCAGCAACAGGGATCCCTACGAGCAGTACTTC. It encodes CASSNRDPYEQYF.

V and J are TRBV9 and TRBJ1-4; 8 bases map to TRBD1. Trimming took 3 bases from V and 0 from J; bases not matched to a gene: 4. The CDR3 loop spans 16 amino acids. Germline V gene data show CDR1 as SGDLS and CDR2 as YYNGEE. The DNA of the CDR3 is TGTGCCAGCAGCGGAGGACAGGGATCAACTAATGAAAAACTGTTTTTT. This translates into CASSGGQGSTNEKLFF.

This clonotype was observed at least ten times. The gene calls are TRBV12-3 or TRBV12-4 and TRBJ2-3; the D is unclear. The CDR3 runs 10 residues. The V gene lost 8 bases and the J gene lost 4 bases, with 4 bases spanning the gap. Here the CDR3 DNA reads TGTGCCAGCGGGGCAGATACGCAGTATTTT. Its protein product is CASGADTQYF.

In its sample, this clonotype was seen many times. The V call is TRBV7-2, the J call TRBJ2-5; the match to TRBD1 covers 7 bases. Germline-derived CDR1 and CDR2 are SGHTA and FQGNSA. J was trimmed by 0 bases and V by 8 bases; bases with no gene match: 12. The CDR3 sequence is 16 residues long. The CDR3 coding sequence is TGTGCCAGCGCTCCCTCGTCCGGGACAGACCAAGAGACCCAGTACTTC. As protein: CASAPSSGTDQETQYF.

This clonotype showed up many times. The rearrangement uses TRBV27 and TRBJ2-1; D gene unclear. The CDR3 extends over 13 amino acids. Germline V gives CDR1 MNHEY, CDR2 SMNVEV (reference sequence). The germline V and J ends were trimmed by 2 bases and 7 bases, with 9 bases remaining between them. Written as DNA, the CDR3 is TGTGCCAGCAGTTTAGAGACTTCGAATGAGCAGTTCTTC. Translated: CASSLETSNEQFF.

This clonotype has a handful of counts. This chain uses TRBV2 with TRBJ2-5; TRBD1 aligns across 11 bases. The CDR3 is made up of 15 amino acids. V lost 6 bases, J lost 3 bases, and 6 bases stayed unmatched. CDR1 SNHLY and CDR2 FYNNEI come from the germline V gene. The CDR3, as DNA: TGTGCCAGCAGATGGACAGGGGGCATCGAAGAGACCCAGTACTTC. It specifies CASRWTGGIEETQYF. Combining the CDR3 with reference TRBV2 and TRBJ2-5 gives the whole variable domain EPEVTQTPSHQVTQMGQEVILRCVPISNHLYFYWYRQILGQKVEFLVSFYNNEISEKSEIFDDQFSVERPDGSNFTLKIRSTKLEDSAMYFCASRWTGGIEETQYFGPGTRLLVL.

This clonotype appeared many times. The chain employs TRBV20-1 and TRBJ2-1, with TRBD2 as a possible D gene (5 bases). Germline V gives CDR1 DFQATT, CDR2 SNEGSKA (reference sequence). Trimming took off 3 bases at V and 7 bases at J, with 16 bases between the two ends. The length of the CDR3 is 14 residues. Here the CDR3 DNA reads TGCAGTGCTAGGGATCGGGATCAACCTAATGAGCAGTTCTTC. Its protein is CSARDRDQPNEQFF.

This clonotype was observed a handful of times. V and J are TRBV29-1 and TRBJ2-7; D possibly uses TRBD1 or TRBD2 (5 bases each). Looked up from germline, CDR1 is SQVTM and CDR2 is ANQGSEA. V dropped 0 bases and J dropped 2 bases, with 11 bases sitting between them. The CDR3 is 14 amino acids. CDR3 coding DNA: TGCAGCGTTGAAGAGGGCAGGGACCCCTACGAGCAGTACTTC. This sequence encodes CSVEEGRDPYEQYF.

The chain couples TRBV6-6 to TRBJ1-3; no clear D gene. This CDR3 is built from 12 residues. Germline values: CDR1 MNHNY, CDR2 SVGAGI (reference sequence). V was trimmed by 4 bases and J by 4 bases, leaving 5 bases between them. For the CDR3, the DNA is TGTGCCAGCAGTTCTCTAGGAAACACCATATATTTT. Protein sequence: CASSSLGNTIYF.

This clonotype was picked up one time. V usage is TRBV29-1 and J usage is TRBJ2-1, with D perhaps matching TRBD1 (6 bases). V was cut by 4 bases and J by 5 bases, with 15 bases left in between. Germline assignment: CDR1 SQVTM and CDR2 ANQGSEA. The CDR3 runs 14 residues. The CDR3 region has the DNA TGCAGCGTTGGGGGGCAGGGTAAGGACAATGAGCAGTTCTTC. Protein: CSVGGQGKDNEQFF.

The CDR3 is CASSQDMAGSGNEQFF. CDR3 nucleotide sequence: TGCGCCAGCAGCCAAGATATGGCGGGGTCAGGGAATGAGCAGTTCTTC. The genes are TRBV4-3 and TRBJ2-1, with D possibly TRBD2 on 6 matching bases. Germline CDR1 LGHNA, CDR2 YSLEER. The CDR3 consists of 16 residues. Between the trimmed V and J ends, which lost 0 bases and 7 bases, there was a span of 16 bases.

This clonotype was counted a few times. The CDR3 coding sequence is TGTGCCAGCAGTTTACCCTTTCGGGAAGCTTTCTTT. It specifies CASSLPFREAFF. The chain has TRBV12-3 or TRBV12-4 and TRBJ1-1; D call uncertain. The length of the CDR3 is 12 residues. V lost 2 bases, J lost 8 bases, and 9 bases lay in between.

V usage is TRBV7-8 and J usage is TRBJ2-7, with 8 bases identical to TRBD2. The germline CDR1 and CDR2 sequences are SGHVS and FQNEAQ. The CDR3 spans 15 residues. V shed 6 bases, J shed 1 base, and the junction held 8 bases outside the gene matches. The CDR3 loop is CASSSPGTSSYEQYF. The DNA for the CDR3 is TGTGCCAGCAGTTCGCCCGGGACTAGTTCCTACGAGCAGTACTTC.

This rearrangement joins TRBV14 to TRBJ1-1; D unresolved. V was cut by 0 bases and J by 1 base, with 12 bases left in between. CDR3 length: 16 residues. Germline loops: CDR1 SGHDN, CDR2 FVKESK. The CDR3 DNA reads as TGTGCCAGCAGCCAAGATCTATGGCGGGGGAACACTGAAGCTTTCTTT. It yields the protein CASSQDLWRGNTEAFF.

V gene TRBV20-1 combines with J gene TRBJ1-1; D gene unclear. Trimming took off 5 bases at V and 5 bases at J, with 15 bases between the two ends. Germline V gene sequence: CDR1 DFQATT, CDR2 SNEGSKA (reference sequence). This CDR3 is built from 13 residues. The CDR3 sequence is CSAAMSLRTEAFF. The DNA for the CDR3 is TGCAGTGCTGCTATGTCTTTAAGGACTGAAGCTTTCTTT.

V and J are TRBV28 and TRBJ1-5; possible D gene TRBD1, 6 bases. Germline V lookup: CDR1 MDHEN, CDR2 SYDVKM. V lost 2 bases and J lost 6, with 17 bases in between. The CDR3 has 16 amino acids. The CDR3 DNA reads TGTGCCAGCAGTTTAGTGGGTCGGGGGGCGCTTCAGCCCCAGCATTTT. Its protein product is CASSLVGRGALQPQHF. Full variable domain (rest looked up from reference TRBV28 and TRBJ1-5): DVKVTQSSRYLVKRTGEKVFLECVQDMDHENMFWYRQDPGLGLRLIYFSYDVKMKEKGDIPEGYSVSREKKERFSLILESASTNQTSMYLCASSLVGRGALQPQHFGDGTRLSIL.

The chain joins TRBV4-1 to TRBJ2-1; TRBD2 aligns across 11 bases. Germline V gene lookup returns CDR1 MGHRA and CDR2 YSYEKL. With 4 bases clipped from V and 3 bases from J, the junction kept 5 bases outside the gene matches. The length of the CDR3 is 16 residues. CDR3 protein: CASSRSGTSGYNEQFF. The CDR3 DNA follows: TGCGCCAGCAGCCGATCCGGGACTAGCGGCTACAATGAGCAGTTCTTC.

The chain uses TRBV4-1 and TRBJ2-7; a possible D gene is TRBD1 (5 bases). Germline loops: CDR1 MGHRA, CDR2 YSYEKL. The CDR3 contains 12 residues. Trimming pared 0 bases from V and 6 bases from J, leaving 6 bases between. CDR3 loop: CASSQEGVEQYF. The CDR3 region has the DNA TGCGCCAGCAGCCAAGAAGGGGTCGAGCAGTACTTC.

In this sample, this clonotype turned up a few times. DNA for the CDR3: TGCAGCGTCGCAGGGTTGGTGAACAATGAGCAGTTCTTC. It codes for CSVAGLVNNEQFF. The chain recombines TRBV29-1 with TRBJ2-1, with a tentative D call TRBD1 (5 bases). The CDR3 extends over 13 amino acids. Per the germline V gene, CDR1 is SQVTM and CDR2 is ANQGSEA. V dropped 6 bases and J dropped 5 bases, with 14 bases sitting between them.

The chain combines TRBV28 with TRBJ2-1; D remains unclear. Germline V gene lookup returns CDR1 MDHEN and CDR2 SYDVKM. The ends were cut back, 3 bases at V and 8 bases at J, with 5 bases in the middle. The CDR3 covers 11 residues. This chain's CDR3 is CASSFLHEQFF. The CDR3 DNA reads TGTGCCAGCAGTTTTCTCCATGAGCAGTTCTTC.

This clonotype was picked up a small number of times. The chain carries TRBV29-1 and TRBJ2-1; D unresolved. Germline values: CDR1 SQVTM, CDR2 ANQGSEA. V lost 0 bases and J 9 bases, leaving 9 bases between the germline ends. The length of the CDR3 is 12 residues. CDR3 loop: CSVEDRQIEQFF. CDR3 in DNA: TGCAGCGTTGAAGATCGGCAGATTGAGCAGTTCTTC.

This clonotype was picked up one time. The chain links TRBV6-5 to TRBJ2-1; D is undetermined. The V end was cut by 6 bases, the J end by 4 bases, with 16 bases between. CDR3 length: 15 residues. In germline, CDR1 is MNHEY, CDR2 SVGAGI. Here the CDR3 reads CASSYRAELYNEQFF. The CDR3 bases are TGTGCCAGCAGCTACAGAGCCGAATTATACAATGAGCAGTTCTTC.

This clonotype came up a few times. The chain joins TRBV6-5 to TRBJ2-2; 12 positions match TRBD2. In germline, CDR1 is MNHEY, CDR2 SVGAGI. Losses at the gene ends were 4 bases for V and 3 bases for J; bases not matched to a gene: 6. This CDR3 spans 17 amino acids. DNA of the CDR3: TGTGCCAGCAGTTCCCTGACTAGCGGGAGTTACACCGGGGAGCTGTTTTTT. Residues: CASSSLTSGSYTGELFF.

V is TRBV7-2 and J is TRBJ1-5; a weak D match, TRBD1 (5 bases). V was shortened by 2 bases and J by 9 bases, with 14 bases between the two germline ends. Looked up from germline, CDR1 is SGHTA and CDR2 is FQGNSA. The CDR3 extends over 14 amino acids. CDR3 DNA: TGTGCCAGCAGCTTATGGGAGGGGCAAGGGCCCCAGCATTTT. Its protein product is CASSLWEGQGPQHF.

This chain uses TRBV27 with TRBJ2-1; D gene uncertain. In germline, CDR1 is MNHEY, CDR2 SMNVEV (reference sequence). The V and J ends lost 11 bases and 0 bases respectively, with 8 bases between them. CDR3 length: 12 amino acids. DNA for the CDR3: TGTGCCGCAGGAAGCTCCTACAATGAGCAGTTCTTC. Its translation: CAAGSSYNEQFF.